The 3 T cell receptor beta chains reported below all come from one sample, sequenced in a study of regulatory T cells in long-lasting Graves disease. Relying on iRepertoire HTBI primers and Arm-PCR of CDR3 regions, the team built TCR beta libraries. Each CDR3 protein gets one entry after TCRdb re-called the multiplex PCR reads with MiXCR. Of about 520,000 distinct CDR3 sequences in the sample, around 13% are singletons; the top ten hold roughly 8.9%. Described time point: newly diagnosed GD, antithyroid drugs for less than 3 months. Scientists built the TCR library using RNA that was extracted from PBMCs. These data are also associated with another study on T cells in Graves' hyperthyroidism and ophthalmopathy.

Specimen: peripheral blood mononuclear cells (PBMCs), collected at new diagnosis, from a patient treated with antithyroid drugs. These receptors all stem from a woman aged 25 to 39 with Graves disease.

The chain uses TRBV3-1 and TRBJ1-4; 10 nucleotides match TRBD1. This CDR3 has 14 residues. Per germline, CDR1 LGHDT and CDR2 YNNKEL (reference sequence). The junction had 2 bases not matched to a gene; V was cut back by 3 bases and J by 7 bases. CDR3 region: CASSHGTGVEKLFF. DNA for the CDR3: TGTGCCAGCAGCCACGGGACAGGGGTTGAAAAACTGTTTTTT.

This clonotype was seen ten or more times. In nucleotides, the CDR3 is TGTGCCAGCAGCCGAGGGGGCGCGACTGAAGCTTTCTTT. Its translation: CASSRGGATEAFF. V and J are TRBV3-1 and TRBJ1-1; 7 bases match TRBD1. The germline gives CDR1 LGHDT, CDR2 YNNKEL (reference sequence). V lost 4 bases to trimming and J lost 5 bases; unmatched junction nucleotides: 4. The CDR3 has 13 residues.

The chain couples TRBV2 to TRBJ2-1; 10 bases match TRBD2. This CDR3 comprises 16 residues. The V gene's germline CDR1 is SNHLY and CDR2 FYNNEI. J lost 9 bases, V lost 8 bases, and 16 bases had no gene match. CDR3 nucleotides: TGTGCCAGCCGTAGCGGGAGGACGGATAGTTACGGTGAGCAGTTCTTC. This codes for CASRSGRTDSYGEQFF.